The rows below give T cell receptor beta chains drawn from one sample of a study of blood T cells in healthy people across ages. TCRdb re-derived calls from the 5' RACE reads in MiXCR, one entry per CDR3 protein. The data show 1.5 million to 2 million distinct CDR3 sequences, 30% to 40% seen once. The sample comprised blood. These receptor sequences come from a human donor in good health. Both conserved end residues are part of each CDR3. A D gene is named only where the DNA matches it firmly. Only some rows state a clone size, as once, few, many or a class for expanded clones.

d_call clone_size j_call v_call cdr3_nt cdr3_aa
TRBD1 - TRBJ1-2 TRBV11-2 TGTGCCAGCAGCTTACGGACAGGGGTTCGGGGCTACACCTTC CASSLRTGVRGYTF
- - TRBJ1-1 TRBV7-9 TGTGCCAGCAGCTTAGATGGGGGGCTCGGGAACACTGAAGCTTTCTTT CASSLDGGLGNTEAFF
- - TRBJ2-1 TRBV7-9 TGCGCCAGCAGCCTCATGGGGGACCCGTACAATGAGCAGTTCTTC CASSLMGDPYNEQFF
TRBD1 - TRBJ1-6 TRBV7-2 TGTGCCAGCGTACGGGACAGGGAATCACCCCTCCACTTT CASVRDRESPLHF
- - TRBJ1-1 TRBV7-9 TGTGCCAGCAGCGCGACTGAGATGAGCACTGAAGCTTTCTTT CASSATEMSTEAFF
- - TRBJ1-5 TRBV12-3/TRBV12-4 TGTGCCAGCAGTTTCGGGGACGGAACATCGCCCCAGCATTTT CASSFGDGTSPQHF
- - TRBJ1-6 TRBV4-3 TGCGCCAGCAGCCAAGGCAGGGTAGTCCAAAATTCACCCCTCCACTTT CASSQGRVVQNSPLHF
TRBD1 - TRBJ1-2 TRBV7-2 TGTGCCAGCAGCTTAGAGGCGGACAGGGGGTATGGCTACACCTTC CASSLEADRGYGYTF
- - TRBJ2-1 TRBV5-1 TGCGCCAGCAGCTTGGACCCAACTAGCTCCTACAATGAGCAGTTCTTC CASSLDPTSSYNEQFF
TRBD2 few TRBJ2-3 TRBV12-3/TRBV12-4 TGTGCCAGCAGTTTCCCCAGCGGGGGGGCAGATACGCAGTATTTT CASSFPSGGADTQYF
- once TRBJ1-2 TRBV4-3 TGCGCCAGCAGCCAATATCCCCCCTCCTATGGCTACACCTTC CASSQYPPSYGYTF
- - TRBJ2-5 TRBV28 TGTGCCAGCAGTTTTTTAGGGACGGCAGAGACCCAGTACTTC CASSFLGTAETQYF
- few TRBJ2-1 TRBV6-2/TRBV6-3 TGTGCCAGCAGTCTTCAGGGGATATCTCCCAATGAGCAGTTCTTC CASSLQGISPNEQFF
TRBD1 - TRBJ1-2 TRBV18 TGTGCCAGCTCACCACCGCGACAGGGTAGCTATGGCTACACCTTC CASSPPRQGSYGYTF
- - TRBJ2-3 TRBV29-1 TGCAGCGTTGTGCTAGCGAAAGACACAGATACGCAGTATTTT CSVVLAKDTDTQYF
- - TRBJ1-6 TRBV7-6 TGTGCCAGCAGCAAAAGGACAGTAGATAATTCACCCCTCCACTTT CASSKRTVDNSPLHF
- few TRBJ2-5 TRBV18 TGTGCCAGCTCACCAGCAGCAGGGGGGTTGAGGACAGAGCAGTACTTC CASSPAAGGLRTEQYF
TRBD1 - TRBJ1-1 TRBV6-2/TRBV6-3 TGTGCCAGCAGTCAATCTGAACAGGGGGCAAGGAACACTGAAGCTTTCTTT CASSQSEQGARNTEAFF
TRBD1 - TRBJ2-3 TRBV19 TGTGCCAGTGAAGCCTCCACAGGGGGGATGGATACGCAGTATTTT CASEASTGGMDTQYF
- - TRBJ2-7 TRBV6-1 TGTGCCAACAGTGAAGGCATAGACTACGAGCAGTACTTC CANSEGIDYEQYF
TRBD1 - TRBJ1-5 TRBV20-1 TGCAGTGCTAGTTCCCGGGACAGTCCAAATCAGCCCCAGCATTTT CSASSRDSPNQPQHF
TRBD1 - TRBJ2-2 TRBV11-1 TGTGCCAGCAGCACTCCGACAGGGTTGGACGGGGAGCTGTTTTTT CASSTPTGLDGELFF
- - TRBJ2-5 TRBV2 TGTGCCAGCAACCCGCAGGGGCCTGGAGAGACCCAGTACTTC CASNPQGPGETQYF
- - TRBJ2-1 TRBV11-2 TGTGCCAGCAGCTTAGAATCCCAATTGGAAGGGTCTTACAATGAGCAGTTCTTC CASSLESQLEGSYNEQFF
- - TRBJ1-6 TRBV7-2 TGTGCCAGCAGCTTATACAGGGTAGAATCACCCCTCCACTTT CASSLYRVESPLHF
- - TRBJ1-5 TRBV7-8 TGTGCCAGCAGCTCGTATAAGGGGGAGCGGCCCCAGCATTTT CASSSYKGERPQHF
- - TRBJ2-7 TRBV20-1 TGCAGTGCTGGCTCAGGGGCGGGGTACGAGCAGTACTTC CSAGSGAGYEQYF
TRBD2 few TRBJ2-5 TRBV20-1 TGCAGTGCTTCCCCTTTAGCGGGGGTGCACCAAGAGACCCAGTACTTC CSASPLAGVHQETQYF
TRBD2 few TRBJ2-3 TRBV20-1 TGCAGTGCCCCGAGCACTAGCGGGACCACAGATACGCAGTATTTT CSAPSTSGTTDTQYF
- - TRBJ2-7 TRBV24-1 TGTGCCACCAGTGATCCCCGGGACTTGTCCTACGAGCAGTACTTC CATSDPRDLSYEQYF
- - TRBJ2-3 TRBV10-3 TGTGCCATCAGTGTTGGCAGCCCAAGAACAGATACGCAGTATTTT CAISVGSPRTDTQYF
- - TRBJ2-1 TRBV21-1 TGTGCCAGCAGCACCAGACTAGCGGGGGGGATATACAATGAGCAGTTCTTC CASSTRLAGGIYNEQFF
- - TRBJ1-6 TRBV18 TGTGCCAGCTCACCCCTCGACGGGAATAATTCACCCCTCCACTTT CASSPLDGNNSPLHF
- - TRBJ1-4 TRBV14 TGTGCCAGCAGCCAAGATACGGGCAGGGGAGATGAAAAACTGTTTTTT CASSQDTGRGDEKLFF
TRBD1 - TRBJ2-1 TRBV20-1 TGCAGTGCTAGAGATAGGAGACAGGGGGCCGGTGAGCAGTTCTTC CSARDRRQGAGEQFF
- few TRBJ1-2 TRBV29-1 TGCAGCGCGACCATTGGGGGGGCGAACTATGGCTACACCTTC CSATIGGANYGYTF
- - TRBJ1-6 TRBV7-9 TGTGCCAGCAGTTTGTCCCTCGACAGTTATACCCTCCACTTT CASSLSLDSYTLHF
- - TRBJ2-4 TRBV3-1 TGTGGGGCTCAGACCAGGGGCGAAAACATTCAGTACTTC CGAQTRGENIQYF
- - TRBJ1-2 TRBV4-2 TGTGCCAGCAGCCAAGTGCGCAGTGGCTTGTTTTCTCCCTACTATGGCTACACCTTC CASSQVRSGLFSPYYGYTF
- few TRBJ2-3 TRBV11-2 TGTGCCAGCAGCCCCGGGACCCTATTTGGCACAGATACGCAGTATTTT CASSPGTLFGTDTQYF
- many TRBJ2-7 TRBV7-6 TGTGCCAGCAGCCCCCTGGGGCGGACTGACGAGCAGTACTTC CASSPLGRTDEQYF
TRBD1 few TRBJ2-3 TRBV10-3 TGTGCCATCAGACGGACAGGGGGCACAGATACGCAGTATTTT CAIRRTGGTDTQYF
- - TRBJ2-5 TRBV28 TGTGCCAGCAGCCCCCCCGTCGAAACAGGGCGAGAGACCCAGTACTTC CASSPPVETGRETQYF
TRBD1 - TRBJ1-5 TRBV12-3/TRBV12-4 TGTGCCAGCAATACAGGGGGTTTTGATCAGCCCCAGCATTTT CASNTGGFDQPQHF
TRBD2 - TRBJ2-5 TRBV20-1 TGCAGTGCTAGAGATCCAGGACTAGCGGGGGAGGGTGAGCAGTACTTC CSARDPGLAGEGEQYF
- - TRBJ2-6 TRBV7-8 TGTGCCAGCAGCTTAGAGTACTCTGGGGCCAACGTCCTGACTTTC CASSLEYSGANVLTF
- - TRBJ2-4 TRBV29-1 TGCAGCGTTGCAATGTCTGGGAGGTTGAACATTCAGTACTTC CSVAMSGRLNIQYF
TRBD1 once TRBJ1-2 TRBV19 TGTGCCAGTAGTATAATGACAGGGGTGGACTATGGCTACACCTTC CASSIMTGVDYGYTF